The 17 T cell receptor beta chains below all came from one sample that was sequenced in a study of T-cell reconstitution after alpha-beta-depleted transplantation in children. The TCRbeta library was prepared with unique molecular identifiers. TCRdb re-analysed the PCR reads in MiXCR, keeping a single row per CDR3 protein. The table shows 400,000 to 450,000 distinct CDR3 sequences, with about 45% occurring only once. This material consisted of PBMCs, taken before TCRalphabeta/CD19-depleted stem cell transplant. Source of these receptors: a girl under 10 years old with aplastic anemia, due to receive a stem cell transplant.

At least ten counts were recorded for this clonotype. The chain links TRBV2 to TRBJ1-3; possible D gene TRBD1, 5 bases. V shed 4 bases and J shed 4 bases, with 11 bases lying between them. Germline V gene lookup returns CDR1 SNHLY and CDR2 FYNNEI. The CDR3 contains 14 residues. CDR3 amino acids: CASSGVGAGNTIYF. CDR3 in DNA: TGTGCCAGCAGTGGTGTAGGGGCCGGAAACACCATATATTTT.

This clonotype was counted a few times. The chain is built from TRBV28 and TRBJ1-1; 7 bases line up with TRBD1. Germline assignment: CDR1 MDHEN and CDR2 SYDVKM. V lost 5 bases to trimming and J lost 1 base; unmatched junction nucleotides: 1. The CDR3 has 13 amino acids. In nucleotides, the CDR3 is TGTGCCAGCAGTCACAGGGGGAACACTGAAGCTTTCTTT. This sequence encodes CASSHRGNTEAFF.

This clonotype was seen only a few times. This rearrangement joins TRBV29-1 to TRBJ1-1; D is undetermined. Trimming cost V 2 bases and J 8 bases, with 9 bases left between them. This CDR3 contains 11 residues. Germline V CDR1 and CDR2: SQVTM, ANQGSEA. The CDR3 is CSVETRIEAFF. CDR3 sequence (DNA): TGCAGCGTTGAAACAAGGATCGAAGCTTTCTTT.

The table lists this clonotype with many counts. J is TRBJ1-2 and V is TRBV12-3 or TRBV12-4; a weak D match, TRBD1 (5 bases). This CDR3 is 12 amino acids long. Trimming shortened V by 5 bases and J by 5 bases, and 9 bases separated the two germline ends. CDR3 coding DNA: TGTGCCAGCAGTCCGGGGCATTATGGCTACACCTTC. Protein sequence: CASSPGHYGYTF.

This clonotype has at least ten counts. V usage is TRBV28 and J usage is TRBJ2-3; 8 bases map to TRBD2. Germline V gives CDR1 MDHEN, CDR2 SYDVKM. J was trimmed by 0 bases and V by 3 bases; bases with no gene match: 8. The CDR3 is made up of 17 amino acids. As DNA, the CDR3 is TGTGCCAGCAGTTTTATGATAGCGGGACCTAGCACAGATACGCAGTATTTT. Protein sequence: CASSFMIAGPSTDTQYF.

The rearrangement uses TRBV5-1 and TRBJ2-3; D is unresolved. CDR1 is SGHRS and CDR2 is YFSETQ in the germline V gene. There are 13 residues in the CDR3. V dropped 0 bases and J dropped 5 bases, with 7 bases sitting between them. The CDR3 DNA reads TGCGCCAGCAGCTTGGCCGAGCTAGATACGCAGTATTTT. This translates into CASSLAELDTQYF. Complete variable domain (other parts from reference TRBV5-1 and TRBJ2-3): KAGVTQTPRYLIKTRGQQVTLSCSPISGHRSVSWYQQTPGQGLQFLFEYFSETQRNKGNFPGRFSGRQFSNSRSEMNVSTLELGDSALYLCASSLAELDTQYFGPGTRLTVL.

In DNA form, the CDR3 reads TGCGCCAGCAGCCAGGGAAGACTAGCGGGAGAAGAACAGTTCTTC. Translated: CASSQGRLAGEEQFF. This sequence joins TRBV10-2 and TRBJ2-1; TRBD2 matches 12 bases. CDR1 and CDR2 from the germline V gene are WSHSY and SAAADI. Germline trimming cut 6 bases from V and 13 bases from J; bases unmatched to any gene: 13. The length of the CDR3 is 15 residues.

The chain carries TRBV3-1 and TRBJ2-1, with D perhaps matching TRBD2 (7 bases). This CDR3 region has 12 residues. Trimming cost V 2 bases and J 9 bases, with 8 bases left between them. Germline V gene data show CDR1 as LGHDT and CDR2 as YNNKEL (reference sequence). CDR3: CASSQRGGEQFF. CDR3 nucleotide sequence: TGTGCCAGCAGCCAAAGGGGGGGTGAGCAGTTCTTC.

This clonotype was seen repeatedly, ten times or more. The J gene is TRBJ2-7, the V gene TRBV12-3 or TRBV12-4; D not certain. CDR3 length equals 15 residues. Deletions cut 1 base from V and 3 bases from J, with 13 bases between. The CDR3 DNA is TGTGCCAGCAGTTTAGAACGGACCTCGAGCTACGAGCAGTACTTC. Residues: CASSLERTSSYEQYF.

V gene TRBV30 combines with J gene TRBJ2-7; the match to TRBD1 covers 9 bases. Germline loops: CDR1 GTSNPN, CDR2 SVGIG (reference sequence). With 4 bases clipped from V and 2 bases from J, the junction kept 3 bases outside the gene matches. The CDR3 runs to 13 residues. DNA of the CDR3: TGTGCCTGGACCTGGACAGGGGCCTACGAGCAGTACTTC. Protein product: CAWTWTGAYEQYF.

The genes are TRBV29-1 and TRBJ2-1; the match to TRBD1 covers 10 bases. Germline values: CDR1 SQVTM, CDR2 ANQGSEA. This CDR3 comprises 15 residues. The V segment lost 4 bases and the J segment 2 bases; nucleotides outside the gene matches: 5. The CDR3 sequence: CSVGRQGAAYNEQFF. In nucleotides, the CDR3 is TGCAGCGTTGGAAGACAGGGGGCTGCCTACAATGAGCAGTTCTTC.

This sequence joins TRBV2 and TRBJ1-1; no clear D. CDR3 length: 13 residues. From germline, CDR1 is SNHLY and CDR2 FYNNEI. V was cut by 1 base and J by 1 base, with 4 bases left in between. As DNA, the CDR3 is TGTGCCAGCAGTGAAGAAAGGAACACTGAAGCTTTCTTT. Translation: CASSEERNTEAFF.

In its sample, this clonotype was seen a few times. The V call is TRBV5-1, the J call TRBJ2-5; a weak D match, TRBD2 (5 bases). Germline V CDR1 and CDR2: SGHRS, YFSETQ. This CDR3 has 14 residues. Trimming took 2 bases from V and 2 from J, leaving 10 bases between them. The CDR3 DNA reads TGCGCCAGCAGCTTCTCATCGGGGCAAGAGACCCAGTACTTC. Its translation is CASSFSSGQETQYF.

This clonotype was counted many times. The CDR3 loop is CSAIRSGGPYEQYF. CDR3 bases: TGCAGTGCTATTCGGTCGGGAGGTCCCTACGAGCAGTACTTC. J is TRBJ2-7 and V is TRBV20-1; 7 bases match TRBD2. J lost 2 bases, V lost 4 bases, and 8 bases had no gene match. Germline lookup yields CDR1 DFQATT and CDR2 SNEGSKA (reference sequence). CDR3 length: 14 residues.

The chain is built from TRBV5-1 and TRBJ2-7, with TRBD1 matching 10 bases. The germline CDR1 and CDR2 sequences are SGHRS and YFSETQ. V was clipped by 6 bases and J by 4 bases; unmatched bases: 4. The length of the CDR3 is 13 residues. The CDR3 sequence is CASTRDRGYEQYF. CDR3 coding DNA: TGCGCCAGCACCCGGGACAGGGGATACGAGCAGTACTTC.

The chain has TRBV18 and TRBJ2-5, with 12 bases lining up with TRBD2. Trimming cost V 3 bases and J 5 bases; bases outside gene matches: 7. Germline values: CDR1 KGHSH, CDR2 LQKENI. This CDR3 spans 16 amino acids. In nucleotides, the CDR3 is TGTGCCAGCTCACCGAGACTAGCGGGAGTTCTTGAGACCCAGTACTTC. Translated: CASSPRLAGVLETQYF.

The rearrangement joins TRBV20-1 to TRBJ2-2; tentatively, D is TRBD2 (5 bases). The CDR3 is 14 residues long. Germline V gene sequence: CDR1 DFQATT, CDR2 SNEGSKA (reference sequence). The V and J ends lost 3 bases and 3 bases respectively, with 11 bases between them. This CDR3 reads CSASLAGYTGELFF. The DNA of the CDR3 is TGCAGTGCTAGCCTGGCGGGTTACACCGGGGAGCTGTTTTTT.